The 6 T cell receptor beta chains below were found in one sample sequenced in a study of tumor-infiltrating lymphocytes in primary liver carcinoma. With a constant-region primer, TCR beta cDNA was made from about 0.5 ug of total RNA. Three nested multiplex PCR rounds, a slightly modified ARM-PCR, produced the libraries for TCR beta. The study ran its first two PCR rounds for nine to ten cycles each, using TRBV1-TRBV30 forward primers and a C-beta reverse primer. TCRdb re-called the multiplex PCR reads through MiXCR, storing one row per CDR3 protein. There are approximately 40,000 distinct CDR3 sequences in the sample; approximately 73% occur only once, and roughly 19% lies in the top ten. For each extraction, RNA and DNA were obtained together from approximately 20-30 mg of unsorted bulk tissue. Sequenced: liver tumor tissue from sampling region 2. The subset denotes: tumor region T2, inferior pole. These receptors were obtained from a man aged 35 to 55 with primary liver carcinoma and hepatitis B virus infection.

To note about this clonotype: One junction end does not reproduce the germline sequence, and a read error may be involved. This rearrangement joins TRBV28 to TRBJ2-1, with 11 nucleotides matching TRBD2. The germline gives CDR1 MDHEN, CDR2 SYDVKM. This CDR3 spans 16 amino acids. CDR3 bases: TGTGTCAGCAGTTTGTCCGACAGACTAGCGGGATGGTTGCAGTTCTTC. Its protein is CVSSLSDRLAGWLQFF.

The gene calls are TRBV6-6 and TRBJ1-1; TRBD1 matches at 9 bases. CDR1 and CDR2 from the germline V gene are MNHNY and SVGAGI (reference sequence). This CDR3 has 12 amino acids. The V and J ends lost 11 bases and 11 bases, in that order; junction bases with no gene match: 12. This CDR3 reads CACSYSGQGAFF. CDR3 DNA sequence: TGTGCCTGTAGTTACTCAGGACAGGGGGCTTTCTTT.

As to this clonotype: The junction shows a germline mismatch at one end, possibly a read error. J is TRBJ1-1 and V is TRBV23-1; D is ambiguous. TRBV23-1 is an open reading frame, and its role is uncertain. This CDR3 has 16 amino acids. For the CDR3, the DNA is TGCGCCAGCAGTCGAGGACTCCAAGGGTTGGTTTGGGGAGCTCTCTTT. This sequence encodes CASSRGLQGLVWGALF.

The CDR3 DNA reads TGTGCCAGCAGCCCCCGGAGAGGTCCGCGAGCCAAAAACATTCAGTACTTC. Its translation is CASSPRRGPRAKNIQYF. V and J are TRBV11-1 and TRBJ2-4; D is ambiguous. With 5 bases removed from V and 0 bases from J, the gap between germline ends came to 17 bases. The germline V gene has CDR1 SGHAT and CDR2 FQDESV (reference sequence). This CDR3 is 17 amino acids long.

This clonotype has a handful of counts. This sequence may be a read error, since a much larger clone differs from it by one base. In this CDR3 the conserved last residue, phenylalanine or tryptophan, is missing, so a read error is likely. The chain is built from TRBV24-1 and TRBJ1-5, with unresolved D. The CDR3 is made up of 14 amino acids. Germline lookup yields CDR1 KGHDR and CDR2 SFDVKD. V lost 1 base to trimming and J lost 0 bases, with 3 bases between them. CDR3 protein: CATSDFGSNQPQHL. CDR3 bases: TGTGCCACCAGTGATTTTGGTAGCAATCAGCCCCAGCATCTT.

This clonotype was detected a few times. V is TRBV29-1 and J is TRBJ2-7; a weak D match, TRBD1 (6 bases). V was clipped by 1 base and J by 6 bases, with 22 bases between them. The CDR3 covers 16 residues. Germline CDR1 reads SQVTM; CDR2 reads ANQGSEA. CDR3 nucleotides: TGCAGCGTTGAAGTAAGTGCACAGGGCTCTCTCCTCGAGCAGTACTTC. Translation: CSVEVSAQGSLLEQYF.